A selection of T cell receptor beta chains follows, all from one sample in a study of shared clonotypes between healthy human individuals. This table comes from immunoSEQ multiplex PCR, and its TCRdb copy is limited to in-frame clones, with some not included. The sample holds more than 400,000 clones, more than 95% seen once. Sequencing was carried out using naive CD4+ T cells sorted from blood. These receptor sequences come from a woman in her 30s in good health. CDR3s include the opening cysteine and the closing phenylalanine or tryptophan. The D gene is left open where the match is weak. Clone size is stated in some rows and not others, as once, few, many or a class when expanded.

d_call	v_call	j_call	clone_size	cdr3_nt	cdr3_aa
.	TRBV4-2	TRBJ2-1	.	TGTGCCAGCAGCCAGGGCCATAGCGAGAATGAGCAGTTCTTC	CASSQGHSENEQFF
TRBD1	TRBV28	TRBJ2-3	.	TGTGCCAGCAGTTTTTGGCAGGGGGCAACAGATACGCAGTATTTT	CASSFWQGATDTQYF
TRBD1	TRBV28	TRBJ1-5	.	TGTGCCAGCAGTTTATCCCCCGACAGGGTTGTGGGCAATCAGCCCCAGCATTTT	CASSLSPDRVVGNQPQHF
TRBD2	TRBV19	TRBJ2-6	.	TGTGCCAGTAGTGACACGGCGGGAGTAGCGGGGGCCAACGTCCTGACTTTC	CASSDTAGVAGANVLTF
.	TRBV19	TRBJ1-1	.	TGTGCCAGTAGTTCAACCAGGTCGAACACTGAAGCTTTCTTT	CASSSTRSNTEAFF
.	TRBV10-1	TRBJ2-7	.	TGCGCCAGCAGTGGATCTACGTTCGACGAGCAGTACTTC	CASSGSTFDEQYF
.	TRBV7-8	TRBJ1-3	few	TGTGCCAGCAGCTTAGTCGTAGGGCCGAGCTCTGGAAACACCATATATTTT	CASSLVVGPSSGNTIYF
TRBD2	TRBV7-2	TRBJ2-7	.	TGTGCCAGCAGCCTACTCCTAGCGGGAGAGTACGAGCAGTACTTC	CASSLLLAGEYEQYF
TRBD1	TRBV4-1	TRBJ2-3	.	TGCGCCAGCAGCCAAGATGGAAAGGGGGCGGTTTCTGATACGCAGTATTTT	CASSQDGKGAVSDTQYF
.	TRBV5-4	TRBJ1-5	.	TGTGCCAGCAGCTTGCAGGGGTTTGGGCAGCCCCAGCATTTT	CASSLQGFGQPQHF
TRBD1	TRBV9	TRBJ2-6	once	TGTGCCAGCAGCGTAGCCACCACAGGGGGCTCTGGGGCCAACGTCCTGACTTTC	CASSVATTGGSGANVLTF
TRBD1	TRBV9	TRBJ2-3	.	TGTGCCAGCACCTTTGGGGGGACAGGTTTTCCAGATACGCAGTATTTT	CASTFGGTGFPDTQYF
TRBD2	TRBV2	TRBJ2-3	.	TGTGCCAGCAGTGACGGGAGACTAGCGGGAGCAGATACGCAGTATTTT	CASSDGRLAGADTQYF
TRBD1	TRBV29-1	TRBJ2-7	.	TGCAGCGTCGCACGACAGGGGGCTACCTACGAGCAGTACTTC	CSVARQGATYEQYF
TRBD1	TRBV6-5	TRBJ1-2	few	TGTGCCAGCAGTAGGGACAGCTATGGCTACACCTTC	CASSRDSYGYTF
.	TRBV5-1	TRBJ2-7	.	TGCGCCAGCACCTGGGACAATGACGCCTACGAGCAGTACTTC	CASTWDNDAYEQYF
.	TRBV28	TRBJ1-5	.	TGTGCCAGCATCACTTCCGGGACGGGCTCTGAGCCCCAGCATTTT	CASITSGTGSEPQHF
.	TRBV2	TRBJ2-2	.	TGTGCCAGCAGTGAAGATGGGAACACCGGGGAGCTGTTTTTT	CASSEDGNTGELFF
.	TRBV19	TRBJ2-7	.	TGTGCCAGTAGTATTTCTGGGCACGAGCAGTACTTC	CASSISGHEQYF
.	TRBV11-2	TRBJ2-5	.	TGTGCCAGCAGCTTAATTGGCGGGACGGAGACCCAGTACTTC	CASSLIGGTETQYF
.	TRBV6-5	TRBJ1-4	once	TGTGCCAGCAGAACCGGGCCACCATTTGAAAAACTGTTTTTT	CASRTGPPFEKLFF
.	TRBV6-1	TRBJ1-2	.	TGTGCCAGCAGTGAAGTAGGAAACTATGGCTACACCTTC	CASSEVGNYGYTF
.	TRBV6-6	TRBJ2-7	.	TGTGCCAGCAGTACCCCCGGCTCCTACGAGCAGTACTTC	CASSTPGSYEQYF
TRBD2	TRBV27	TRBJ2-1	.	TGTGCCAGCAGGCCCAGGGGACTAGCCTACAATGAGCAGTTCTTC	CASRPRGLAYNEQFF
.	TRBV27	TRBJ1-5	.	TGTGCCAGCAGTTTAGAAGCACCTTTTATTAGCAATCAGCCCCAGCATTTT	CASSLEAPFISNQPQHF
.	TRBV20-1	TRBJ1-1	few	TGCAGTGCTAGACAGGCGGAAGCTTTCTTT	CSARQAEAFF
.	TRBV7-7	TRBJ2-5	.	TGTGCCAGCAGCCGACAGCCCCAAGAGACCCAGTACTTC	CASSRQPQETQYF
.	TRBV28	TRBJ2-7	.	TGTGCCAGCAGTTTTGGCTCGCCGGCAGGGGAGCAGTACTTC	CASSFGSPAGEQYF
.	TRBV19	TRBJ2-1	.	TGTGCCAGTAGTCCAAACCCCGGAGGGGCAGGGTGGTCCAATGAGCAGTTCTTC	CASSPNPGGAGWSNEQFF
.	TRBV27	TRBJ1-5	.	TGTGCCAGCAGCCCGTCAGGTAACAATCAGCCCCAGCATTTT	CASSPSGNNQPQHF
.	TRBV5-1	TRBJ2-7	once	TGCGCCAGCAGCTTGGAAGGAGGGAACCCCTACGAGCAGTACTTC	CASSLEGGNPYEQYF
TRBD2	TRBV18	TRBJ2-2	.	TGTGCCAGCTCACCAAGGACTAGCGGGACCCCTCCGAACACCGGGGAGCTGTTTTTT	CASSPRTSGTPPNTGELFF
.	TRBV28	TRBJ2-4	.	TGTGCCAGCAGTTTGCAGGGGGCCAAAAACATTCAGTACTTC	CASSLQGAKNIQYF
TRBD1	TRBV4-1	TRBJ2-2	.	TGCGCCAGCAGCTCCACGACAGGGTACACCGGGGAGCTGTTTTTT	CASSSTTGYTGELFF
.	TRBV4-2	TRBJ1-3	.	TGTGCCAGCAGCCAAGCATCTGGGGGTTTAGTTAGAAACACCATATATTTT	CASSQASGGLVRNTIYF
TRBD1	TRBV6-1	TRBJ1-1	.	TGTGCCAGCAGTGGGACAGGGGCGAACACTGAAGCTTTCTTT	CASSGTGANTEAFF
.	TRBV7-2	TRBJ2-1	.	TGTGCCAGCAGCTTTACTAGTGTTGAGGCTGAGCAGTTCTTC	CASSFTSVEAEQFF
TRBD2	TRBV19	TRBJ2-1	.	TGTGCCAGTAGTGGGACTAAGCGGGACTACAATGAGCAGTTCTTC	CASSGTKRDYNEQFF
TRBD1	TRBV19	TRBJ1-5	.	TGTGCCAGTACCTCCGGACAGGATAATCAGCCCCAGCATTTT	CASTSGQDNQPQHF
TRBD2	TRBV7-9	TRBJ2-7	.	TGTGCCAGCAGCCCTGGAGCGGGAGGGCGTCTCGAGCAGTACTTC	CASSPGAGGRLEQYF
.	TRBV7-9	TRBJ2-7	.	TGTGCCAGCAGCCTCGAGGCCTTTTACGAGCAGTACTTC	CASSLEAFYEQYF
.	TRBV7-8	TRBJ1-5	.	TGTGCCAGCAGCTTAACCAGAGACCAGCCCCAGCATTTT	CASSLTRDQPQHF
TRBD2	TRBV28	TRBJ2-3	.	TGTGCCAGCAGTGGAAGGACTAGATGGTCTTACCGCCTGAACACAGATACGCAGTATTTT	CASSGRTRWSYRLNTDTQYF